The clone carrying this T cell receptor (beta chain) was counted only a few times. The data were taken from a study of cytomegalovirus exposure and HLA in healthy donors. Turning to the study itself: Among about 190 million T cells, an earlier analysis found about 100 million unique TCR beta sequences.

Unmatched junction bases numbered 7, after V lost 2 bases and J lost 2 bases. This CDR3 has 16 amino acids. Germline V gene lookup returns CDR1 SEHNR and CDR2 FQNEAQ (reference sequence). A multiplex PCR was run with 60 Vbeta primers and 13 Jbeta primers. Data came from immunoSEQ multiplex PCR; TCRdb stores just in-frame clones and leaves some out. The sample contains around 100,000 clones, 6.5% to 8% of which appear only once. This sequence originates from a man aged 50 to 60 in good health and CMV-seronegative. The sample taken for sequencing was PBMCs. The rearrangement joins TRBV7-9 to TRBJ2-5, with TRBD1 matching 8 bases. CDR3: CASSLILDRGQETQYF. The CDR3 DNA reads TGTGCCAGCAGCTTAATTCTAGACAGGGGTCAAGAGACCCAGTACTTC. Variable domain in full (rest from reference TRBV7-9 and TRBJ2-5): DTGVSQNPRHKITKRGQNVTFRCDPISEHNRLYWYRQTLGQGPEFLTYFQNEAQLEKSRLLSDRFSAERPKGSFSTLEIQRTEQGDSAMYLCASSLILDRGQETQYFGPGTRLLVL.